Reported below is one T cell receptor beta chain. V lost 0 bases, J lost 4 bases, and 2 bases stayed unmatched. CDR3 length: 14 residues. Germline lookup yields CDR1 SGDLS and CDR2 YYNGEE. This specimen comes from a study of human T cells and chemical hapten exposure. TCRdb reprocessed the RACE reads via MiXCR and lists one record per CDR3 protein. Here the sample spans about 380,000 distinct CDR3 sequences, 4% to 5.5% being singletons. Time point reported: patch test 1, 2 weeks after DPC sensitization. Specified treatment: therapeutic diphenylcyclopropenone sensitization with weekly scalp DPC. The sample in question was whole blood, obtained in connection with sensitization to the hapten diphenylcyclopropenone (DPC). This clonotype was sampled from a woman aged 45-65 years with alopecia areata. Some clones in this sample may be carry-over from other donors' samples. The genes are TRBV9 and TRBJ2-3, with TRBD2 matching over 7 bases. As DNA, the CDR3 is TGTGCCAGCAGCGTAGGGCTAGCGGCAGATACGCAGTATTTT. Its translation: CASSVGLAADTQYF.